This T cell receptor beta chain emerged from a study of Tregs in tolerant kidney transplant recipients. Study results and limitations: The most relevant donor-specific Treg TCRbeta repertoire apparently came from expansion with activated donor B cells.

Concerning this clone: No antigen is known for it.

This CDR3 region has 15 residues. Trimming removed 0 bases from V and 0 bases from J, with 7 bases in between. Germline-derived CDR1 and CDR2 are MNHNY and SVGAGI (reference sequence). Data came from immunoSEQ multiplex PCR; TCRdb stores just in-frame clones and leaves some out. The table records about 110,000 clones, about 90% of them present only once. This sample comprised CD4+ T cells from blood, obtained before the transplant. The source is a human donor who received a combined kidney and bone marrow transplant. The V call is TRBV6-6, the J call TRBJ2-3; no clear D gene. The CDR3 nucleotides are TGTGCCAGCAGTTACTCTGGCTTCAGCACAGATACGCAGTATTTT. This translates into CASSYSGFSTDTQYF.